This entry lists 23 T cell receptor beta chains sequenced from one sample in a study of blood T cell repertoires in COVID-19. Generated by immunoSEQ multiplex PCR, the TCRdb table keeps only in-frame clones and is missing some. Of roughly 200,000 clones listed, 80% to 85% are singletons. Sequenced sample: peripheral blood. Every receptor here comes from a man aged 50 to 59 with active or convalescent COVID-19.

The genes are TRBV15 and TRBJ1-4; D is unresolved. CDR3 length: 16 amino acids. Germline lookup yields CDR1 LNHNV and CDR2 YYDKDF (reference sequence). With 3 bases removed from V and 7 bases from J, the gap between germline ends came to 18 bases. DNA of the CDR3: TGTGCCACCAGCAGCTTGGGAGAGTATCTAGGTGAAAAACTGTTTTTT. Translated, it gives CATSSLGEYLGEKLFF.

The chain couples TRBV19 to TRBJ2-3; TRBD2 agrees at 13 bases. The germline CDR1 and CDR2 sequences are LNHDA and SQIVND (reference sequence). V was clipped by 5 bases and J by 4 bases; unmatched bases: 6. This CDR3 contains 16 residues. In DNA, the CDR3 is TGTGCCAGTAGTGCTCGACTAGCGGGGGGCCCAGATACGCAGTATTTT. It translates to CASSARLAGGPDTQYF.

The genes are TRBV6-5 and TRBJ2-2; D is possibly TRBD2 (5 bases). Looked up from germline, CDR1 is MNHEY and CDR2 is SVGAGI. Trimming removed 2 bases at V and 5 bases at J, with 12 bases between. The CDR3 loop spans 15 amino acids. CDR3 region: CASSYQIGGTGELFF. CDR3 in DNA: TGTGCCAGCAGTTACCAAATCGGCGGGACCGGGGAGCTGTTTTTT.

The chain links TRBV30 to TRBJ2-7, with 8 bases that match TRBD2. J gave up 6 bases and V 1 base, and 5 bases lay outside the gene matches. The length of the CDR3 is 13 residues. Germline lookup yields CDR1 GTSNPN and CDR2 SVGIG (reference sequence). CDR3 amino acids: CAWSGAGGGEQYF. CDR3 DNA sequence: TGTGCCTGGAGTGGGGCGGGGGGCGGCGAGCAGTACTTC.

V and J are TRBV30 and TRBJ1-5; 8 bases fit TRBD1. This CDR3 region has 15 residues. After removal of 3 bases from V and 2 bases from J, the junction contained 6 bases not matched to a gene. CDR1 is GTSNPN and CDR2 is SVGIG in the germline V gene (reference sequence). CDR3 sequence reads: CAWSGVGQGNQPQHF. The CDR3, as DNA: TGTGCCTGGAGCGGGGTGGGACAGGGCAATCAGCCCCAGCATTTT.

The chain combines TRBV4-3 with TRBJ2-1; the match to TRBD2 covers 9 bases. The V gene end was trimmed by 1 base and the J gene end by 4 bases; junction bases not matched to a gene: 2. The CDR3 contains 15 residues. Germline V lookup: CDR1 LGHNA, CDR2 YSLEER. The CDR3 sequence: CASSQVRGGYNEQFF. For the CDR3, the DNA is TGCGCCAGCAGCCAAGTGCGGGGGGGGTACAATGAGCAGTTCTTC.

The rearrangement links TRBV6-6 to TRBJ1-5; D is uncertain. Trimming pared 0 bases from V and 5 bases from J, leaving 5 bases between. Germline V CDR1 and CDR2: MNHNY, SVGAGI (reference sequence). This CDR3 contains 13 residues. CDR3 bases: TGTGCCAGCAGTTACTCCCGGGATCAGCCCCAGCATTTT. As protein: CASSYSRDQPQHF.

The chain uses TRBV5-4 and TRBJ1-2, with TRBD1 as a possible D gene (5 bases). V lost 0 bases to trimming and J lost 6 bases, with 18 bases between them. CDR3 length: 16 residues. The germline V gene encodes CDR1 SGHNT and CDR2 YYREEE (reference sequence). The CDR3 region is CASSLARGGSLHGYTF. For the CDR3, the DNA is TGTGCCAGCAGCTTGGCCCGGGGGGGTAGTCTCCATGGCTACACCTTC.

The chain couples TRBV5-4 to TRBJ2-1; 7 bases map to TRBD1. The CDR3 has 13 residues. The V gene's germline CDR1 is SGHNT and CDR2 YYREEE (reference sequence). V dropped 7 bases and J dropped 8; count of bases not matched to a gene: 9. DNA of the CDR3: TGTGCCAGCGTCCTGACAGGGTTCGATGAGCAGTTCTTC. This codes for CASVLTGFDEQFF.

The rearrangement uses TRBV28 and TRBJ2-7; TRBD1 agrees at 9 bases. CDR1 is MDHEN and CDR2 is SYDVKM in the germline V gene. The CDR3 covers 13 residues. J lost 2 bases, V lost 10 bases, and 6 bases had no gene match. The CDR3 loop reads CATRDRVTYEQYF. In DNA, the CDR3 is TGTGCCACCCGGGACAGGGTAACCTACGAGCAGTACTTC.

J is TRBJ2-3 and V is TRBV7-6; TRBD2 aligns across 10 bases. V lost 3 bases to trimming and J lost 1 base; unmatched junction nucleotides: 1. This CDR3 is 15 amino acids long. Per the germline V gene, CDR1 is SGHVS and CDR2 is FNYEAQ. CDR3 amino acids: CASSFGLAGTDTQYF. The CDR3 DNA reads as TGTGCCAGCAGCTTCGGACTAGCGGGCACAGATACGCAGTATTTT. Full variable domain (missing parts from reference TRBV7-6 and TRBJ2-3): GAGVSQSPRYKVTKRGQDVALRCDPISGHVSLYWYRQALGQGPEFLTYFNYEAQQDKSGLPNDRFSAERPEGSISTLTIQRTEQRDSAMYRCASSFGLAGTDTQYFGPGTRLTVL.

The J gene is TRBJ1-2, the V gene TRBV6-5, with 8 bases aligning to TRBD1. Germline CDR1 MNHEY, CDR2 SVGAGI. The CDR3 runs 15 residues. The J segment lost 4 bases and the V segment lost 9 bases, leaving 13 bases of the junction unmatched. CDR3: CASFTEQGGLYGYTF. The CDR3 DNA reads TGTGCCAGTTTCACGGAACAGGGGGGGCTCTATGGCTACACCTTC.

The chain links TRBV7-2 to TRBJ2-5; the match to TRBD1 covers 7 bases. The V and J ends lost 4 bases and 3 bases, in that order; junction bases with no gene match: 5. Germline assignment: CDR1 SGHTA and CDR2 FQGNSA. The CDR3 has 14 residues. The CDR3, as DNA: TGTGCCAGCAGCTCTGGGGACAGCAAAGAGACCCAGTACTTC. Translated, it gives CASSSGDSKETQYF.

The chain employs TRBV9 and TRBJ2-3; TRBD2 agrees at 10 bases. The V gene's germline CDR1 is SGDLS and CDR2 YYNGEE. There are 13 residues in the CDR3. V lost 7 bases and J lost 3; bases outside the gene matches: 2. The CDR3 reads CASQRGGTDTQYF. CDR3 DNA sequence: TGTGCCAGCCAGCGGGGGGGAACAGATACGCAGTATTTT.

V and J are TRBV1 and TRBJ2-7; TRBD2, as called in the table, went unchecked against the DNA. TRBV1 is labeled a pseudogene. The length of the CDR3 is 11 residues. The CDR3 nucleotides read TGCACCAGCAGCCCCAACTTAGAGCAGTACTTC. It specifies CTSSPNLEQYF.

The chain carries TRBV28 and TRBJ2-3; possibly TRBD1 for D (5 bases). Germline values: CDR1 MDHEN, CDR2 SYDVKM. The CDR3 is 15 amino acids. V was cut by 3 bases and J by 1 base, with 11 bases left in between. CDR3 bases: TGTGCCAGCAGTTTCGGTACAGGAGGCACAGATACGCAGTATTTT. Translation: CASSFGTGGTDTQYF.

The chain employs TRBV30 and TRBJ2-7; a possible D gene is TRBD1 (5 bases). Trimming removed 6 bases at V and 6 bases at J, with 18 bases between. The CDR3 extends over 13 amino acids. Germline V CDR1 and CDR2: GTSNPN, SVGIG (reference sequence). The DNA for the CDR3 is TGTGCCTGTCCCTCCAGGGAAAAAGGCGAGCAGTACTTC. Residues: CACPSREKGEQYF.

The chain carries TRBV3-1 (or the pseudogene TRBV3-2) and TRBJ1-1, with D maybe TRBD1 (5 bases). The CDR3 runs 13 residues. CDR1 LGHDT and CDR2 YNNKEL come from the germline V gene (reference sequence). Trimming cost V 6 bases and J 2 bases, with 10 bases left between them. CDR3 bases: TGTGCCAGCAGTCGACAGCGAAACACTGAAGCTTTCTTT. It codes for CASSRQRNTEAFF.

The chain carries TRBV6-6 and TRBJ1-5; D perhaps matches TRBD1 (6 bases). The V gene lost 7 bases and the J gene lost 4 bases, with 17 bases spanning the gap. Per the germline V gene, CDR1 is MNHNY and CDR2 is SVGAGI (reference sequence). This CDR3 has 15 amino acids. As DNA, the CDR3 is TGTGCCAGCACCAGAGGACAGCAGCTTAATCAGCCCCAGCATTTT. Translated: CASTRGQQLNQPQHF.

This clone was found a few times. The CDR3 DNA follows: TGTGCCAGCAGACATACAGGGGGCTTTAATGAAAAACTGTTTTTT. Encoded protein: CASRHTGGFNEKLFF. The genes are TRBV27 and TRBJ1-4, with 9 bases fitting TRBD1. Germline-derived CDR1 and CDR2 are MNHEY and SMNVEV (reference sequence). The CDR3 totals 15 residues. J lost 4 bases, V lost 6 bases, and 6 bases had no gene match.

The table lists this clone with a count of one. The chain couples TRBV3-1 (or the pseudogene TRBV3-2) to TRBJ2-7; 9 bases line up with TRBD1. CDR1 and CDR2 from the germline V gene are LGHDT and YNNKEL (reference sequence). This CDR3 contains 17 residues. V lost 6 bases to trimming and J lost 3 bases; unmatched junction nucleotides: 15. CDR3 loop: CASRRSSGTGTGYEQYF. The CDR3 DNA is TGTGCCAGCAGAAGAAGCTCCGGGACAGGGACGGGCTACGAGCAGTACTTC.

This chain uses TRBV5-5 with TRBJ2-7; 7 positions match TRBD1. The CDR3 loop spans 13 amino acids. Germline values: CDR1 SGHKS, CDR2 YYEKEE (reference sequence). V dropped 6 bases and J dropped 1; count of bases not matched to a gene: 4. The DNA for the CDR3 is TGTGCCAGCATCCTGACAGGGTCCTACGAGCAGTACTTC. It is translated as CASILTGSYEQYF.

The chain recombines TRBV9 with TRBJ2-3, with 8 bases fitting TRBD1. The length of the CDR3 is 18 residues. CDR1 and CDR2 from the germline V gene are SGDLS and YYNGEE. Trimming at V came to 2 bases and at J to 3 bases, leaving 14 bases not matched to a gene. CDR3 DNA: TGTGCCAGCAGCGTCACCATGGGACAGGCGGGGAGAACAGATACGCAGTATTTT. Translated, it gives CASSVTMGQAGRTDTQYF.